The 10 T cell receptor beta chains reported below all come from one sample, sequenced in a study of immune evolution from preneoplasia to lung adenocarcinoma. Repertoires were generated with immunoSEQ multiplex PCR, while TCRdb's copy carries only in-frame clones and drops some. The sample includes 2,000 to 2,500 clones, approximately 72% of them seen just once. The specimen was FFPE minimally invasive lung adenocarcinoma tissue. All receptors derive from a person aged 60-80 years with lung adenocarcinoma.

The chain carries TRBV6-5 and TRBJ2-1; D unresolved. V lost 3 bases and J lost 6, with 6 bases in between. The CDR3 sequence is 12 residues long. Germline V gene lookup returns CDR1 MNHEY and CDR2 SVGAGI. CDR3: CASSYGRNEQFF. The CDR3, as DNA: TGTGCCAGCAGTTATGGGCGCAATGAGCAGTTCTTC.

The CDR3 here is CASSWGDRDSYEQYF. DNA of the CDR3: TGCGCCAGCAGCTGGGGGGACAGGGATTCCTACGAGCAGTACTTC. The chain carries TRBV5-1 and TRBJ2-7; 9 bases line up with TRBD1. The CDR3 loop spans 15 amino acids. J was trimmed by 1 base and V by 3 bases; bases with no gene match: 5. Germline CDR1 SGHRS, CDR2 YFSETQ.

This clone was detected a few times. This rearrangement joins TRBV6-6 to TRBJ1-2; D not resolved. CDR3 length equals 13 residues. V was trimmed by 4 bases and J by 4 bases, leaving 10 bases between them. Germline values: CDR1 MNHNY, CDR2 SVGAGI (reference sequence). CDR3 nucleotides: TGTGCCAGCAGTTTTTCGGACCTCTATGGCTACACCTTC. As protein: CASSFSDLYGYTF.

Here the CDR3 reads CATPRTANYGYTF. CDR3 sequence (DNA): TGCGCCACCCCGCGGACGGCAAACTATGGCTACACCTTC. The V and J genes are TRBV5-1 and TRBJ1-2; D remains unclear. Germline lookup yields CDR1 SGHRS and CDR2 YFSETQ. V was trimmed by 9 bases and J by 2 bases, leaving 14 bases between them. CDR3 length: 13 residues.

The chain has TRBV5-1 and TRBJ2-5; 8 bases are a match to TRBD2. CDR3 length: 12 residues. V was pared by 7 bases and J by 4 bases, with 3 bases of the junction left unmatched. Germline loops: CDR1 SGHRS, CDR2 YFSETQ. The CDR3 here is CASAGGVETQYF. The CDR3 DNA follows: TGCGCCAGCGCCGGGGGGGTAGAGACCCAGTACTTC.

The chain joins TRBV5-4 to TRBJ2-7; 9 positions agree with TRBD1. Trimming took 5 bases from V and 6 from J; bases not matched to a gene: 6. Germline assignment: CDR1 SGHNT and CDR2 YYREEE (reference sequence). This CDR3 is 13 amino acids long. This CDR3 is CASSRDRASEQYF. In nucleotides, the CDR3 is TGTGCCAGCAGTCGGGACAGGGCAAGCGAGCAGTACTTC.

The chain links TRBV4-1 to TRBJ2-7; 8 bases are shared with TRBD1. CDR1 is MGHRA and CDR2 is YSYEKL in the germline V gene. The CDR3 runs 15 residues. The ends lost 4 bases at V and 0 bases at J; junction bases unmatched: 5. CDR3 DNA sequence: TGCGCCAGCAGCCCACGGACAGGGAGCTCCTACGAGCAGTACTTC. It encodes CASSPRTGSSYEQYF.

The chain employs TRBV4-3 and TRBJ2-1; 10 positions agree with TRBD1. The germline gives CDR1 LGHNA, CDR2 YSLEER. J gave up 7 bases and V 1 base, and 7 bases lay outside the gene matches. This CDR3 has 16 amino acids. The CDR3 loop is CASSQVGGTGANEQFF. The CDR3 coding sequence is TGCGCCAGCAGCCAAGTTGGAGGGACAGGGGCGAATGAGCAGTTCTTC.

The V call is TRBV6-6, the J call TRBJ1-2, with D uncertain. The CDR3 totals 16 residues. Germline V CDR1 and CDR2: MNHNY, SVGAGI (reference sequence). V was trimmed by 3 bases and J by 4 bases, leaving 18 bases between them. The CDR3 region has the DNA TGTGCCAGCAGTTATATTGACCCCGAGGGTGGCTATGGCTACACCTTC. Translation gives CASSYIDPEGGYGYTF.

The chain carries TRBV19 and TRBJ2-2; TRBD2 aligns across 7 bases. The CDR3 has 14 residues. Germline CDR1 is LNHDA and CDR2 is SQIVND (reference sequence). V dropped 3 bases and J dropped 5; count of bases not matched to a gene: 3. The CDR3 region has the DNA TGTGCCAGTAGTATGAATAGCGGGACCGGGGAGCTGTTTTTT. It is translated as CASSMNSGTGELFF.